The 29 T cell receptor beta chains presented below share a single source sample, sequenced in a study of T-cell memory formation after mild COVID-19. TCRdb fed the 5' RACE reads into MiXCR, producing one record per CDR3 protein. This sample yields roughly 110,000 distinct CDR3 sequences, of which about a sixth are seen a single time; less than 35% belongs to the top ten. Material for sequencing was PBMCs or a T cell subset sorted from them (not recorded which). These receptors all come from an adult woman who had mild COVID-19 (a few samples of this study predate the infection). Cell type and time point are not known.

CDR3 sequence (DNA): TGTGCCAGCAGTTACCTCGACGGACTAGCAGGAGAAAAAGCTGACTTCTACGAGCAGTACTTC. It specifies CASSYLDGLAGEKADFYEQYF. The V gene is TRBV6-6, the J gene TRBJ2-7, with 8 bases that match TRBD2. The CDR3 consists of 21 residues. Germline-derived CDR1 and CDR2 are MNHNY and SVGAGI (reference sequence). V shed 2 bases and J 3 bases; nucleotides not matched to a gene: 24.

The sample holds a few counts of this clonotype. The rearrangement links TRBV4-1 to TRBJ2-3; the match to TRBD2 covers 9 bases. The CDR3 runs to 14 residues. CDR1 is MGHRA, CDR2 YSYEKL, per germline. J gave up 6 bases and V 5 bases, and 6 bases lay outside the gene matches. CDR3 protein: CASSAGLAGDTQYF. CDR3 bases: TGCGCCAGCAGCGCGGGACTAGCCGGCGATACGCAGTATTTT.

The J gene is TRBJ2-7, the V gene TRBV30; possibly TRBD1 for D (6 bases). The CDR3 runs to 14 residues. V was shortened by 0 bases and J by 6 bases, with 15 bases between the two germline ends. Germline lookup yields CDR1 GTSNPN and CDR2 SVGIG (reference sequence). CDR3 coding DNA: TGTGCCTGGAGTGTACGAATTGGGGGCAGCGAGCAGTACTTC. Translation: CAWSVRIGGSEQYF.

The table lists this clonotype with many counts. The CDR3 nucleotides are TGTGCCAGCAGTGAACTAGCGGGAGCCACAGATACGCAGTATTTT. Protein sequence: CASSELAGATDTQYF. The chain links TRBV25-1 to TRBJ2-3, with TRBD2 identical over 10 bases. The V gene's germline CDR1 is MGHDK and CDR2 SYGVNS. The CDR3 extends over 15 amino acids. The V and J ends lost 2 bases and 2 bases, in that order; junction bases with no gene match: 1.

The rearrangement links TRBV11-1 to TRBJ2-5; D gene uncertain. CDR1 and CDR2 (germline): SGHAT, FQDESV (reference sequence). The V and J ends lost 1 base and 1 base respectively, with 10 bases between them. The CDR3 has 15 amino acids. The CDR3 sequence: CASSLGETTQETQYF. The CDR3 nucleotides are TGTGCCAGCAGCTTAGGAGAGACAACCCAAGAGACCCAGTACTTC.

This clonotype was counted ten times or more. V is TRBV5-1 and J is TRBJ2-5; weak D call: TRBD2 (5 bases). Germline values: CDR1 SGHRS, CDR2 YFSETQ. Deletions cut 5 bases from V and 2 bases from J, with 10 bases between. The CDR3 sequence is 13 residues long. This CDR3 is CASRPPGQETQYF. The CDR3 DNA follows: TGCGCCAGCAGACCTCCGGGACAAGAGACCCAGTACTTC.

The V and J genes are TRBV12-3 or TRBV12-4 and TRBJ2-7; D possibly corresponds to TRBD1 (5 bases). Trimming left V 5 bases short and J 0 bases short, with 8 bases between. The CDR3 loop spans 13 amino acids. Written as DNA, the CDR3 is TGTGCCAGCAGTCAGGGTTACTCCTACGAGCAGTACTTC. Translating gives CASSQGYSYEQYF.

This clonotype was picked up one time. The chain joins TRBV19 to TRBJ1-2, with D possibly TRBD1 on 5 matching bases. The germline gives CDR1 LNHDA, CDR2 SQIVND (reference sequence). V dropped 7 bases and J dropped 4 bases, with 13 bases sitting between them. The CDR3 runs to 13 residues. CDR3 sequence (DNA): TGTGCCAGTACTCAGTACGGGGCCTATGGCTACACCTTC. Translation gives CASTQYGAYGYTF.

This clonotype was observed a handful of times. The J gene is TRBJ2-2, the V gene TRBV7-8; 15 bases match TRBD2. CDR1 and CDR2 from the germline V gene are SGHVS and FQNEAQ. The CDR3 consists of 20 residues. The V and J ends lost 4 bases and 1 base, in that order; junction bases with no gene match: 10. The CDR3 region is CASSSAPGTSGGRNTGELFF. The CDR3 DNA is TGTGCCAGCAGCTCGGCTCCCGGGACTAGCGGGGGGAGGAACACCGGGGAGCTGTTTTTT.

The gene calls are TRBV20-1 and TRBJ2-5; 10 nucleotides line up with TRBD1. Germline CDR1 and CDR2: DFQATT and SNEGSKA (reference sequence). Trimming cost V 1 base and J 5 bases; bases outside gene matches: 7. CDR3 length: 15 amino acids. CDR3 protein: CSARADRGLEETQYF. The CDR3 DNA is TGCAGTGCTAGAGCTGACAGGGGGCTCGAGGAGACCCAGTACTTC.

The chain uses TRBV18 and TRBJ2-1; 8 bases align to TRBD1. The CDR3 contains 15 residues. V was clipped by 4 bases and J by 2 bases; unmatched bases: 4. Germline assignment: CDR1 KGHSH and CDR2 LQKENI. CDR3 sequence reads: CASSLTGGPYNEQFF. The CDR3 DNA is TGTGCCAGCTCACTAACAGGGGGGCCCTACAATGAGCAGTTCTTC.

This sequence joins TRBV7-9 and TRBJ2-7; the match to TRBD1 covers 9 bases. Per the germline V gene, CDR1 is SEHNR and CDR2 is FQNEAQ (reference sequence). J gave up 3 bases and V 5 bases, and 5 bases lay outside the gene matches. The CDR3 is made up of 14 amino acids. The CDR3 here is CASSPRDRVYEQYF. As DNA, the CDR3 is TGTGCCAGCAGCCCACGGGACAGGGTCTACGAGCAGTACTTC.

The V gene is TRBV4-1, the J gene TRBJ2-1; D ambiguous. The CDR3 covers 14 residues. Between the trimmed V and J ends, which lost 4 bases and 8 bases, there was a span of 15 bases. The V gene's germline CDR1 is MGHRA and CDR2 YSYEKL. DNA of the CDR3: TGCGCCAGCAGCCTTGAAGGTAGTCGCGATGAGCAGTTCTTC. Its protein product is CASSLEGSRDEQFF.

This chain links TRBV9 with TRBJ1-2; TRBD1 agrees at 9 bases. The ends lost 4 bases at V and 6 bases at J; junction bases unmatched: 25. Germline V gene lookup returns CDR1 SGDLS and CDR2 YYNGEE. CDR3 size: 20 residues. CDR3: CASSSPGTWGGDRVSNGYTF. In DNA form, the CDR3 reads TGTGCCAGCAGCTCACCCGGGACATGGGGTGGGGACAGGGTTTCCAATGGCTACACCTTC.

This clonotype was counted between two and nine times. This rearrangement joins TRBV5-6 to TRBJ1-1, with D unresolved. Trimming removed 1 base at V and 0 bases at J, with 19 bases between. CDR1 is SGHDT, CDR2 YYEEEE, per germline. The CDR3 runs to 18 residues. CDR3 coding DNA: TGTGCCAGCAGCTTGTTACAACGACACGTAATCATGAACACTGAAGCTTTCTTT. Translation: CASSLLQRHVIMNTEAFF.

This clonotype was seen only a few times. This chain joins TRBV29-1 and TRBJ2-1; TRBD2 might be the D (6 bases). The CDR3 contains 13 residues. Trimming removed 2 bases from V and 5 bases from J, with 10 bases in between. Germline assignment: CDR1 SQVTM and CDR2 ANQGSEA. CDR3 nucleotide sequence: TGCAGCGTTGAATACGGGAGTAACAATGAGCAGTTCTTC. This translates into CSVEYGSNNEQFF.

The chain joins TRBV15 to TRBJ2-7; perhaps D is TRBD1 or TRBD2 (5 bases each). V lost 4 bases, J lost 0 bases, and 10 bases lay in between. The CDR3 has 14 residues. CDR1 is LNHNV and CDR2 is YYDKDF in the germline V gene (reference sequence). The DNA for the CDR3 is TGTGCCACCAGCAACCGGGACGCCTCCTACGAGCAGTACTTC. Amino acids: CATSNRDASYEQYF.

The chain joins TRBV19 to TRBJ2-7; tentatively, D is TRBD1 (6 bases). CDR1 LNHDA and CDR2 SQIVND come from the germline V gene (reference sequence). This CDR3 is 15 amino acids long. Deletions cut 10 bases from V and 2 bases from J, with 21 bases between. As DNA, the CDR3 is TGTGCCACCTCATCGGGAACAGGGCTAGCCTACGAGCAGTACTTC. It yields the protein CATSSGTGLAYEQYF. Drawing the rest from reference TRBV19 and TRBJ2-7, the complete variable domain is DGGITQSPKYLFRKEGQNVTLSCEQNLNHDAMYWYRQDPGQGLRLIYYSQIVNDFQKGDIAEGYSVSREKKESFPLTVTSAQKNPTAFYLCATSSGTGLAYEQYFGPGTRLTVT.

The table lists this clonotype with a few counts. This chain links TRBV5-1 with TRBJ1-1; D unresolved. Trimming took 4 bases from V and 2 from J, leaving 9 bases between them. The CDR3 covers 13 residues. Germline V gene data show CDR1 as SGHRS and CDR2 as YFSETQ. The DNA of the CDR3 is TGCGCCAGCAGCCGGGTATCAAACACTGAAGCTTTCTTT. Protein sequence: CASSRVSNTEAFF.

Only a few counts were recorded for this clonotype. The chain carries TRBV12-3 or TRBV12-4 and TRBJ1-1; D is perhaps TRBD1 (5 bases). This CDR3 has 16 amino acids. With 2 bases removed from V and 2 bases from J, the gap between germline ends came to 15 bases. CDR3 loop: CASSLTQPGLNTEAFF. Here the CDR3 DNA reads TGTGCCAGCAGTTTAACTCAGCCAGGGCTAAACACTGAAGCTTTCTTT.

This clonotype was detected many times. V gene TRBV6-5 combines with J gene TRBJ2-1; no definite D call. This CDR3 is built from 14 residues. CDR1 is MNHEY and CDR2 is SVGAGI in the germline V gene. Trimming left V 0 bases short and J 0 bases short, with 3 bases between. This chain's CDR3 is CASSYSLSYNEQFF. DNA for the CDR3: TGTGCCAGCAGTTACTCCCTCTCCTACAATGAGCAGTTCTTC.

The CDR3 bases are TGTGCCAGCAGCGTAGGGGCAGAGAATCAGCCCCAGCATTTT. This codes for CASSVGAENQPQHF. This rearrangement joins TRBV9 to TRBJ1-5, with D hard to call. V dropped 0 bases and J dropped 4 bases, with 8 bases sitting between them. The germline V gene has CDR1 SGDLS and CDR2 YYNGEE. This CDR3 has 14 residues.

This clonotype has just a few counts. The chain has TRBV29-1 and TRBJ2-5; 12 positions agree with TRBD2. The CDR3 loop spans 14 amino acids. Trimming took 6 bases from V and 2 from J; bases not matched to a gene: 4. The V gene's germline CDR1 is SQVTM and CDR2 ANQGSEA. The CDR3 region is CSVSGLAGQETQYF. DNA for the CDR3: TGCAGCGTCTCCGGACTAGCGGGGCAAGAGACCCAGTACTTC.

This sequence joins TRBV6-1 and TRBJ2-1; TRBD1 might be the D (5 bases). CDR3 length equals 15 residues. Trimming removed 2 bases at V and 0 bases at J, with 8 bases between. Germline V gene data show CDR1 as MNHNS and CDR2 as SASEGT. The CDR3 region is CASSEQGSSYNEQFF. CDR3 in DNA: TGTGCCAGCAGTGAACAGGGTAGCTCCTACAATGAGCAGTTCTTC.

This clonotype was recorded only once. A much larger clone lies one base from this, so it may be a read error. The rearrangement links TRBV7-6 to TRBJ2-1; D is unclear. Germline CDR1 is SGHVS and CDR2 is FNYEAQ. The CDR3 is 12 residues long. Trimming shortened V by 3 bases and J by 4 bases, and 4 bases separated the two germline ends. The CDR3 is CASSFRYNEQFF. The CDR3 bases are TGTGCCAGCAGCTTTCGATACAATGAGCAGTTCTTC.

This sequence joins TRBV7-6 and TRBJ1-1; D not certain. Germline V lookup: CDR1 SGHVS, CDR2 FNYEAQ. CDR3 length: 13 residues. V lost 3 bases to trimming and J lost 4 bases, with 9 bases between them. CDR3 loop: CASSFKGPTEAFF. The CDR3 DNA reads TGTGCCAGCAGCTTTAAGGGTCCCACTGAAGCTTTCTTT.

This clonotype showed up just a few times. This chain uses TRBV6-5 with TRBJ1-4, with 8 bases fitting TRBD1. This CDR3 region has 14 residues. After removal of 5 bases from V and 6 bases from J, the junction contained 5 bases not matched to a gene. Germline CDR1 is MNHEY and CDR2 is SVGAGI. CDR3 protein: CASSPTGGHEKLFF. In nucleotides, the CDR3 is TGTGCCAGCAGTCCCACAGGGGGTCATGAAAAACTGTTTTTT.

This clonotype has more than one count but fewer than ten. The gene calls are TRBV7-6 and TRBJ2-3; 10 nucleotides align to TRBD2. CDR1 and CDR2 (germline): SGHVS, FNYEAQ. The CDR3 is made up of 16 amino acids. V shed 5 bases and J 2 bases; nucleotides not matched to a gene: 7. For the CDR3, the DNA is TGTGCCAGCAGCCAGATTAGCGGGGGGCCCACAGATACGCAGTATTTT. This gives the protein CASSQISGGPTDTQYF.

V gene TRBV7-8 combines with J gene TRBJ2-2, with a tentative D call TRBD2 (5 bases). Trimming pared 4 bases from V and 7 bases from J, leaving 16 bases between. The CDR3 length is 15 residues. Germline CDR1 and CDR2: SGHVS and FQNEAQ. The CDR3 region has the DNA TGTGCCAGCAGCTCCTTGGCGGGTGGCAACGGGGAGCTGTTTTTT. It codes for CASSSLAGGNGELFF.